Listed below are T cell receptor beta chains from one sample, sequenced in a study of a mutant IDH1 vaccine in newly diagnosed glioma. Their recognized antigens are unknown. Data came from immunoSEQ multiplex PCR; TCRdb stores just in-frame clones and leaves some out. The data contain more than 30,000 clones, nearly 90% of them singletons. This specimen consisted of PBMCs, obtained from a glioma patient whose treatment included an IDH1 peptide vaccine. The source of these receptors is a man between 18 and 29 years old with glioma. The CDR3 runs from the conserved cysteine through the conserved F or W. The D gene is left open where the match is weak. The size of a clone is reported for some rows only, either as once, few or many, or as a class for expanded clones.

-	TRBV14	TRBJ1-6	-	CAVGLRTNSPLHF	TGTGCCGTAGGACTGCGTACTAATTCACCCCTCCACTTT
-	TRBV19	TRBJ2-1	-	CASSIRLALYNEQFF	TGTGCCAGTAGTATCCGGCTAGCGCTCTACAATGAGCAGTTCTTC
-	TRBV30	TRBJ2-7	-	CAWSVLDLRGYEQYF	TGTGCCTGGAGTGTACTGGACTTACGGGGCTACGAGCAGTACTTC
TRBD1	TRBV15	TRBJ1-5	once	CATSRSRTGGNQPQHF	TGTGCCACCAGCAGATCCCGGACAGGGGGCAATCAGCCCCAGCATTTT
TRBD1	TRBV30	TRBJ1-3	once	CAWSTQGATGNTIYF	TGTGCCTGGAGTACGCAGGGGGCCACTGGAAACACCATATATTTT
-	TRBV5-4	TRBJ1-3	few	CASSLGPASGNTIYF	TGTGCCAGCAGCTTGGGGCCGGCCTCTGGAAACACCATATATTTT
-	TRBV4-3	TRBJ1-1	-	CASSQGAQGGTEAFF	TGCGCCAGCAGCCAAGGGGCACAGGGCGGGACTGAAGCTTTCTTT
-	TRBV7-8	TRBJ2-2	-	CASSLGVRGTGELFF	TGTGCCAGCAGCTTAGGCGTCAGGGGCACCGGGGAGCTGTTTTTT
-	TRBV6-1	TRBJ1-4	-	CASSEAVQGLEKLFF	TGTGCCAGCAGTGAAGCGGTGCAGGGGCTCGAAAAACTGTTTTTT
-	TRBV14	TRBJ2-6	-	CASSSRDGANVLTF	TGTGCCAGCAGCTCCCGTGATGGGGCCAACGTCCTGACTTTC
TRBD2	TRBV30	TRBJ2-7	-	CAWSGGLAPYEQYF	TGTGCCTGGAGTGGGGGACTAGCCCCATACGAGCAGTACTTC
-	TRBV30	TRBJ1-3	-	CAWSVHGSNNGNTIYF	TGTGCCTGGAGTGTACATGGTTCGAACAATGGAAACACCATATATTTT
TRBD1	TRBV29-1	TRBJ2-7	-	CSAAPGTGWSEQYF	TGCAGCGCTGCGCCCGGGACAGGGTGGAGCGAGCAGTACTTC
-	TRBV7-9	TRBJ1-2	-	CASSSGANYGYTF	TGTGCCAGCAGCTCCGGAGCTAACTATGGCTACACCTTC
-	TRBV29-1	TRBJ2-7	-	CSVRTFYEQYF	TGCAGCGTGAGGACATTTTACGAGCAGTACTTC
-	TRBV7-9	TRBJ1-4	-	CATTGLGEKLFF	TGTGCCACTACAGGGTTGGGTGAAAAACTGTTTTTT
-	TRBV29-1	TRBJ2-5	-	CSVERETQYF	TGCAGCGTGGAGCGGGAGACCCAGTACTTC
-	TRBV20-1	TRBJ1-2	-	CSARDGVGYTF	TGCAGTGCTAGAGATGGGGTTGGCTACACCTTC
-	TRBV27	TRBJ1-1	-	CASFPLGENEAFF	TGTGCCAGCTTCCCGCTTGGGGAGAATGAAGCTTTCTTT
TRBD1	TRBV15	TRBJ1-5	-	CATSPSGTGTNEPQHF	TGTGCCACCAGCCCCTCGGGGACAGGGACAAACGAGCCCCAGCATTTT
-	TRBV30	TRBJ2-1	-	CAWHRGGIYNEQFF	TGTGCCTGGCACAGGGGAGGAATCTACAATGAGCAGTTCTTC
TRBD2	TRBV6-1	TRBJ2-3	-	CASSASGSGADTQYF	TGTGCCAGCAGTGCTAGCGGGAGTGGCGCAGATACGCAGTATTTT
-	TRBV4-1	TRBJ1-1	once	CASSQDGARTEAFF	TGCGCCAGCAGCCAAGATGGGGCACGCACTGAAGCTTTCTTT
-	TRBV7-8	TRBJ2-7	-	CASSLDRVNEQYF	TGTGCCAGCAGCTTAGATCGGGTCAACGAGCAGTACTTC
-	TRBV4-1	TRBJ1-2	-	CASSQRGGGGSDYGYTF	TGCGCCAGCAGCCAGAGGGGAGGTGGGGGTTCGGACTATGGCTACACCTTC
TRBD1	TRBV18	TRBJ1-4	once	CASSLTGNTANEKLFF	TGTGCCAGCTCCTTGACAGGGAATACGGCTAATGAAAAACTGTTTTTT
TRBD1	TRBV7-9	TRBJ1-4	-	CAAGGSANEKLFF	TGTGCCGCAGGGGGATCCGCTAATGAAAAACTGTTTTTT
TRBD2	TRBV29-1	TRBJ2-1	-	CSVLTSLMSSYNEQFF	TGCAGCGTCCTGACTAGCTTAATGAGCTCCTACAATGAGCAGTTCTTC
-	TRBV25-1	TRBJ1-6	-	CASSNRESPLHF	TGTGCCAGCAGTAACAGGGAATCACCCCTCCACTTT
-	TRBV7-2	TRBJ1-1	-	CASSLALGVTEAFF	TGTGCCAGCAGCTTAGCGCTGGGGGTTACTGAAGCTTTCTTT
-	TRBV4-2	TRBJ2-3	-	CASSGRSSTDTQYF	TGTGCCAGCAGCGGGAGATCTAGCACAGATACGCAGTATTTT
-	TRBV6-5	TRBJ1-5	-	CASSYSLPDTNQPQHF	TGTGCCAGCAGTTACTCTCTTCCGGACACCAATCAGCCCCAGCATTTT
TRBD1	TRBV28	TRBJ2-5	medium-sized	CASSTRPGQGQETQYF	TGTGCCAGCAGTACCCGCCCGGGACAGGGCCAAGAGACCCAGTACTTC
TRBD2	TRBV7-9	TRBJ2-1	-	CASRRTSGSLGEQFF	TGTGCCAGCAGACGGACTAGCGGAAGCCTGGGTGAGCAGTTCTTC
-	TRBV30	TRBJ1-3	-	CAMARNTIYF	TGTGCCATGGCCCGAAACACCATATATTTT
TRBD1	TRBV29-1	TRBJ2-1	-	CSVGTGGYNEQFF	TGCAGCGTGGGGACAGGGGGCTACAATGAGCAGTTCTTC
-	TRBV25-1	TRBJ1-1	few	CANPTENTEAFF	TGTGCCAACCCGACAGAGAACACTGAAGCTTTCTTT
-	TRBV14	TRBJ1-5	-	CASSPGGVGNQPQHF	TGTGCCAGCAGCCCCGGGGGGGTCGGCAATCAGCCCCAGCATTTT
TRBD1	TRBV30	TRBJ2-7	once	CAWSVRRTGRYEQYF	TGTGCCTGGAGCGTGCGTAGGACAGGGAGGTACGAGCAGTACTTC
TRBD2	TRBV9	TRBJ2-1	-	CASGPATSGEYNEQFF	TGTGCCAGCGGCCCAGCGACTAGCGGGGAATACAATGAGCAGTTCTTC
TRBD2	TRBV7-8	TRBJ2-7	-	CASRLRGAHEQYF	TGTGCCAGCAGACTGCGGGGGGCCCACGAGCAGTACTTC
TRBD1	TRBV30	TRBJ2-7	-	CAWSGTGGVYEQYF	TGTGCCTGGAGCGGGACAGGGGGCGTCTACGAGCAGTACTTC
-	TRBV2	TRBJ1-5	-	CASSAGGSNQPQHF	TGTGCCAGCAGTGCGGGGGGGAGCAATCAGCCCCAGCATTTT
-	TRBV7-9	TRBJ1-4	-	CASRPSDPWTEKLFF	TGTGCCAGCAGGCCATCGGACCCCTGGACGGAAAAACTGTTTTTT